This TCR beta chain is from a study of CD8+ T cells in alopecia areata. Overall study: Severity was scored as percentage of affected scalp area in treated patients.

For this clone: Its target is unknown.

Treatment noted: oral pan-JAK inhibitor, 5-10 mg twice daily. Obtained from alopecia areata patients were lesional scalp punch biopsies along with peripheral blood. Reverse transcribed after extraction, RNA yielded cDNA as the sequencing template. Data came from immunoSEQ multiplex PCR; TCRdb stores just in-frame clones and leaves some out. The sample holds about 280,000 clones, over 45% seen once. General study points: While patients received tofacitinib, many expanded lesional clones remained present in scalp and blood. An increase in clonality over normal scalp was evident in lesional scalp, especially alopecia totalis/universalis.

Looked up from germline, CDR1 is LGHNA and CDR2 is YSLEER. V lost 2 bases, J lost 2 bases, and 8 bases lay in between. The CDR3 is made up of 14 amino acids. The sequence was collected from a human donor with alopecia areata. The sequencing here drew on CD4+ T cells sorted from blood, taken at week 24, from a patient treated with tofacitinib. V and J are TRBV4-3 and TRBJ2-3; D gene ambiguous. CDR3 region: CASSQQDNTDTQYF. CDR3 in DNA: TGCGCCAGCAGCCAACAGGATAACACAGATACGCAGTATTTT.